The present T cell receptor beta chain was sequenced within a study of T cell responses to AZD1222 COVID-19 vaccine. Study observations and caveats: Only 5 or 6 individuals given AZD1222 were seropositive at baseline.

Germline CDR1 is SGHRS and CDR2 is YFSETQ. J lost 4 bases, V lost 4 bases, and 5 bases had no gene match. CDR3 length: 14 residues. Turning to this clone: Its specificity is not known.

Repertoires were generated with immunoSEQ multiplex PCR, while TCRdb's copy carries only in-frame clones and drops some. The data contain more than 140,000 clones, 88% of them singletons. The specimen was peripheral blood, collected on day 0 of AZD1222 vaccination. This sequence originates from an adult in good health. This chain links TRBV5-1 with TRBJ2-5; 9 nucleotides match TRBD1. The CDR3 bases are TGCGCCAGCAGCCTACAGGGGGCAGGAGAGACCCAGTACTTC. It translates to CASSLQGAGETQYF.